Listed below are T cell receptor beta chains from one sample, sequenced in a study of vaccination and CD4 T cells after COVID-19. In TCRdb, the PCR reads were re-called with MiXCR into one record per CDR3 protein. The sample comprises under 10,000 distinct CDR3 sequences, roughly a fifth of which are singletons, and approximately 22% rests with the top ten. These receptors' targets are unknown. The specimen was CD4+ T cells from blood, cultured in vitro, collected after SARS-CoV-2 vaccination. These receptors were obtained from a human donor who had recovered from COVID-19. Each CDR3 is given with its conserved first and last residue. D genes are given only for firm matches. A clone size is listed for some rows: how often the clone was seen (once, few, many), or a class if it is expanded.

clone size	V gene	J gene	D gene	CDR3 protein	CDR3 DNA
medium-sized	TRBV7-2	TRBJ2-5	-	CASSLDGRAQETQYF	TGTGCCAGCAGCTTAGACGGGAGAGCCCAAGAGACCCAGTACTTC
medium-sized	TRBV6-5	TRBJ1-2	TRBD1	CASSYQGQGYGYTF	TGTGCCAGCAGTTACCAGGGACAGGGCTATGGCTACACCTTC
-	TRBV28	TRBJ1-5	TRBD1	CEGRDRAVTQPQHF	TGTGAGGGCCGAGACAGGGCAGTCACTCAGCCCCAGCATTTT
few	TRBV28	TRBJ1-5	-	CASRKLYGGLNQPQHF	TGTGCCAGCAGAAAGCTTTACGGGGGTCTCAATCAGCCCCAGCATTTT
medium-sized	TRBV27	TRBJ1-2	-	CASSLRGAQGYTF	TGTGCCAGCAGTCTGCGGGGGGCGCAGGGCTACACCTTC
medium-sized	TRBV7-8	TRBJ2-7	TRBD1	CASSVGQAYEQYF	TGTGCCAGCAGCGTCGGACAGGCCTACGAGCAGTACTTC
-	TRBV18	TRBJ2-7	TRBD1	CASSTGTGGQQYF	TGTGCCAGCTCAACGGGGACAGGGGGCCAGCAGTACTTC
-	TRBV6-1	TRBJ1-4	TRBD1	CASSGGQGSEKLFF	TGTGCCAGCAGTGGGGGACAGGGGAGTGAAAAACTGTTTTTT
many	TRBV15	TRBJ2-6	-	CATSRERVGSGANVLTF	TGTGCCACCAGCAGAGAGCGGGTTGGCTCTGGGGCCAACGTCCTGACTTTC
once	TRBV2	TRBJ2-7	-	CASTGSYEQYF	TGTGCCAGCACCGGCTCCTACGAGCAGTACTTC
many	TRBV28	TRBJ2-7	-	CASGSPYEQYF	TGTGCCAGCGGCAGCCCCTACGAGCAGTACTTC
-	TRBV24-1	TRBJ2-1	-	CATSDSSASAIYNEQFF	TGTGCCACCAGTGATTCTTCGGCTAGCGCAATATACAATGAGCAGTTCTTC
medium-sized	TRBV20-1	TRBJ1-6	-	CSASGQANSPLHF	TGCAGTGCTAGTGGCCAGGCTAATTCACCCCTCCACTTT
-	TRBV7-6	TRBJ2-1	-	CASSLVLAHNEQFF	TGTGCCAGCAGCTTAGTTTTGGCCCACAATGAGCAGTTCTTC
-	TRBV10-2	TRBJ2-3	-	CASSEYRVGTDTQYF	TGCGCCAGCAGCGAATACAGGGTCGGCACAGATACGCAGTATTTT
-	TRBV20-1	TRBJ2-2	-	CSASTGYIGGELFF	TGCAGTGCTAGTACAGGGTATATCGGCGGGGAGCTGTTTTTT
-	TRBV29-1	TRBJ2-3	TRBD1	CSVEGAGGVTDTQYF	TGCAGCGTTGAAGGGGCAGGGGGCGTCACAGATACGCAGTATTTT
once	TRBV5-8	TRBJ2-1	-	CASSLAGGSRSYNEQFF	TGTGCCAGCAGCTTGGCCGGTGGGTCCAGGTCCTACAATGAGCAGTTCTTC
few	TRBV18	TRBJ2-7	-	CASSPRQQSSYEQYF	TGTGCCAGCTCACCACGACAGCAAAGCTCCTACGAGCAGTACTTC
few	TRBV10-3	TRBJ2-7	-	CAISEGSSYEQYF	TGTGCCATCAGTGAAGGCAGTTCCTACGAGCAGTACTTC
-	TRBV25-1	TRBJ2-2	TRBD1	CASNAGNRGIGTGELFF	TGTGCCAGCAATGCGGGTAACAGGGGAATTGGCACCGGGGAGCTGTTTTTT
-	TRBV2	TRBJ2-7	-	CASSEASLDYEQYF	TGTGCCAGCAGTGAAGCGTCCCTAGACTACGAGCAGTACTTC
-	TRBV11-2	TRBJ1-2	-	CASSLGAGYGYTF	TGTGCCAGCAGCTTAGGAGCAGGGTATGGCTACACCTTC
-	TRBV28	TRBJ1-2	-	CATGQNYGYTF	TGTGCCACCGGACAAAACTATGGCTACACCTTC
medium-sized	TRBV20-1	TRBJ1-6	TRBD1	CSARTGQNYNSPLHF	TGCAGTGCTAGGACGGGACAGAACTATAATTCACCCCTCCACTTT
-	TRBV5-1	TRBJ2-7	-	CASSSRPGSYEQYF	TGCGCCAGCAGCTCTCGACCGGGGTCCTACGAGCAGTACTTC
-	TRBV18	TRBJ2-1	-	CASSPPVVTEQFF	TGTGCCAGCTCACCACCGGTGGTAACCGAGCAGTTCTTC
medium-sized	TRBV20-1	TRBJ1-5	-	CSARTGGQPQHF	TGCAGTGCTAGAACCGGGGGTCAGCCCCAGCATTTT
few	TRBV27	TRBJ2-6	-	CASRVSGANVLTF	TGTGCCAGCAGGGTCTCTGGGGCCAACGTCCTGACTTTC
-	TRBV29-1	TRBJ1-1	-	CSVTTYTEAFF	TGCAGCGTGACCACTTACACTGAAGCTTTCTTT
-	TRBV25-1	TRBJ2-5	TRBD2	CASSDPTPGLAAGETQYF	TGTGCCAGCAGTGATCCCACTCCGGGACTAGCGGCGGGGGAGACCCAGTACTTC
few	TRBV27	TRBJ2-2	TRBD1	CASSRLGQGFGTGELFF	TGTGCCAGCAGCCGCCTGGGACAGGGCTTCGGTACCGGGGAGCTGTTTTTT
many	TRBV27	TRBJ1-2	-	CASSTRPTGVYGYTF	TGTGCCAGCAGTACCAGACCGACAGGCGTATATGGCTACACCTTC
once	TRBV5-1	TRBJ2-5	-	CASSLGPQETQYF	TGCGCCAGCAGCTTGGGGCCCCAAGAGACCCAGTACTTC
medium-sized	TRBV7-8	TRBJ1-6	-	CASTSQVRPVNSPLHF	TGTGCCAGCACCTCCCAAGTCCGTCCAGTCAATTCACCCCTCCACTTT
medium-sized	TRBV6-1	TRBJ2-7	-	CASSAFTQGQQYF	TGTGCCAGCAGTGCATTCACACAGGGCCAGCAGTACTTC
-	TRBV11-1	TRBJ2-3	TRBD2	CAYMGTGGSSDTQYF	TGTGCCTACATGGGGACTGGCGGGAGCTCAGATACGCAGTATTTT
once	TRBV21-1	TRBJ2-4	-	CASSKQAAGILAKNIQYF	TGTGCCAGCAGCAAACAGGCGGCGGGGATTTTAGCCAAAAACATTCAGTACTTC
-	TRBV7-9	TRBJ2-1	-	CASSLTGEQFF	TGTGCCAGCAGCCTGACGGGTGAGCAGTTCTTC
many	TRBV20-1	TRBJ1-5	-	CSASPFSGGGNQPQHF	TGCAGTGCTAGCCCCTTTTCAGGCGGGGGCAATCAGCCCCAGCATTTT
medium-sized	TRBV7-2	TRBJ2-5	TRBD1	CASSLAQGGAQETQYF	TGTGCCAGCAGCTTAGCGCAAGGGGGCGCCCAAGAGACCCAGTACTTC
-	TRBV21-1	TRBJ1-5	-	CASSVRGTDDLQGSQHF	TGTGCCAGCAGCGTCAGGGGGACAGACGACCTCCAGGGGTCCCAGCATTTT
few	TRBV20-1	TRBJ1-4	TRBD1	CSALGTGLGVGEKLFF	TGCAGCGCACTCGGGACAGGTCTTGGAGTGGGCGAAAAACTGTTTTTT
medium-sized	TRBV6-5	TRBJ1-6	TRBD1	CASSYGRGPSNSPLHF	TGTGCCAGCAGTTATGGGAGGGGGCCTTCCAATTCACCCCTCCACTTT
few	TRBV4-3	TRBJ2-3	TRBD1	CASSQSPGQGAKDTQYF	TGCGCCAGCAGCCAAAGCCCGGGACAGGGGGCAAAAGATACGCAGTATTTT
-	TRBV14	TRBJ2-7	-	CASSQDLPRSHEQYF	TGTGCCAGCAGCCAAGATCTCCCCCGATCCCACGAGCAGTACTTC
medium-sized	TRBV6-1	TRBJ1-6	-	CASTGNAVRSPLHF	TGTGCCAGCACGGGAAATGCGGTGAGATCACCCCTCCACTTT
-	TRBV19	TRBJ1-5	TRBD1	CASSGPGQGAGQPQHF	TGTGCCAGTAGTGGGCCTGGACAGGGGGCAGGGCAGCCCCAGCATTTT
-	TRBV12-3/TRBV12-4	TRBJ2-6	TRBD1	CASSSGQPGANVLTF	TGTGCCAGCAGTTCGGGACAGCCTGGGGCCAACGTCCTGACTTTC
few	TRBV2	TRBJ2-3	-	CASSGTRVNTDTQYF	TGTGCCAGCAGTGGGACCAGGGTGAACACAGATACGCAGTATTTT
once	TRBV2	TRBJ2-1	TRBD1	CASRKLGQEYNEQFF	TGTGCCAGCAGGAAACTGGGACAGGAGTACAATGAGCAGTTCTTC
medium-sized	TRBV7-8	TRBJ2-5	-	CASSLRRRGETQYF	TGTGCCAGCAGCTTACGTCGCAGGGGTGAGACCCAGTACTTC
-	TRBV28	TRBJ2-3	-	CASSTAQSTDTQYF	TGTGCCAGCAGTACAGCGCAAAGCACAGATACGCAGTATTTT
many	TRBV6-5	TRBJ2-1	-	CASSYSWGSSYNEQFF	TGTGCCAGCAGTTACTCCTGGGGGAGCTCCTACAATGAGCAGTTCTTC
few	TRBV20-1	TRBJ1-1	TRBD1	CSARGTGMNTEAFF	TGCAGTGCTAGAGGGACAGGGATGAACACTGAAGCTTTCTTT
few	TRBV7-9	TRBJ2-1	-	CASILSPDGSSYNEQFF	TGTGCCAGCATCCTTTCCCCCGACGGCAGCTCCTACAATGAGCAGTTCTTC